The 29 T cell receptor beta chains presented below share a single source sample, sequenced in a study of blood T cell repertoires in COVID-19. Only in-frame clones appear in the TCRdb table, and some are missing; sequencing was by immunoSEQ multiplex PCR. The sample lists nearly 350,000 clones, roughly 90% occurring once. Sequences were obtained from peripheral blood. The receptors come from a woman between 70 and 85 years old with COVID-19, enrolled during active disease.

This clone was counted a few times. V is TRBV6-5 and J is TRBJ1-5, with D possibly TRBD1 on 5 matching bases. The CDR3 length is 15 residues. Looked up from germline, CDR1 is MNHEY and CDR2 is SVGAGI. V lost 4 bases, J lost 4 bases, and 14 bases lay in between. In DNA form, the CDR3 reads TGTGCCAGCAGTTTTAGGCAGGGAGGAAATCAGCCCCAGCATTTT. This sequence encodes CASSFRQGGNQPQHF.

As DNA, the CDR3 is TGTGCCAGCAGCCCCCGGACAATAAGGGGTCTCACTGAAGCTTTCTTT. As protein: CASSPRTIRGLTEAFF. The chain uses TRBV7-2 and TRBJ1-1; maybe TRBD1 (5 bases). Trimming left V 5 bases short and J 4 bases short, with 20 bases between. CDR1 SGHTA and CDR2 FQGNSA come from the germline V gene. The length of the CDR3 is 16 residues.

The chain uses TRBV30 and TRBJ2-7, with TRBD1 matching 10 bases. Germline CDR1 reads GTSNPN; CDR2 reads SVGIG (reference sequence). The CDR3 is 14 amino acids. V lost 3 bases and J lost 5; bases outside the gene matches: 7. CDR3 sequence reads: CAWSLGQGTHEQYF. In nucleotides, the CDR3 is TGTGCCTGGAGCCTGGGACAGGGGACCCACGAGCAGTACTTC.

This clone was seen only once. The gene calls are TRBV15 and TRBJ2-7; possible D gene TRBD2, 6 bases. This CDR3 spans 15 amino acids. V gave up 5 bases and J gave up 0 bases, with 14 bases separating them. Germline CDR1 LNHNV, CDR2 YYDKDF (reference sequence). CDR3 in amino acids: CATSRDSWSSYEQYF. The CDR3 DNA sequence: TGTGCCACCAGCCGGGACTCCTGGAGCTCCTACGAGCAGTACTTC.

The V and J genes are TRBV5-6 and TRBJ1-1; no clear D gene. The CDR3 consists of 13 residues. Trimming cost V 0 bases and J 9 bases, with 12 bases left between them. Germline V CDR1 and CDR2: SGHDT, YYEEEE. The CDR3 sequence is CASSLGRSGKAFF. CDR3 DNA sequence: TGTGCCAGCAGCTTGGGGCGGAGTGGAAAAGCTTTCTTT.

The V gene is TRBV3-1 (or the pseudogene TRBV3-2), the J gene TRBJ1-6, with D unresolved. From germline, CDR1 is LGHDT and CDR2 YNNKEL (reference sequence). V lost 0 bases to trimming and J lost 7 bases, with 4 bases between them. The CDR3 is made up of 13 amino acids. CDR3 region: CASSQDRNSPLHF. DNA of the CDR3: TGTGCCAGCAGCCAAGATAGAAATTCACCCCTCCACTTT.

The V and J genes are TRBV20-1 and TRBJ2-1; 8 nucleotides line up with TRBD1. Germline CDR1 DFQATT, CDR2 SNEGSKA (reference sequence). V shed 2 bases, J shed 13 bases, and the junction held 4 bases outside the gene matches. The CDR3 loop spans 11 amino acids. This CDR3 is CSARSGQGQFF. For the CDR3, the DNA is TGCAGTGCTAGATCAGGACAGGGTCAGTTCTTC.

The rearrangement joins TRBV29-1 to TRBJ1-1; a weak D match, TRBD1 (5 bases). V gave up 7 bases and J gave up 3 bases, with 15 bases separating them. Germline-derived CDR1 and CDR2 are SQVTM and ANQGSEA. The CDR3 is made up of 13 amino acids. CDR3 bases: TGCAGCGCCCGAAGGTCGGGGGACACTGAAGCTTTCTTT. It translates to CSARRSGDTEAFF.

This clone was detected only a few times. The chain recombines TRBV18 with TRBJ1-1; 10 bases align to TRBD1. The CDR3 is 16 amino acids. Germline CDR1 is KGHSH and CDR2 is LQKENI. V gave up 5 bases and J gave up 1 base; unmatched junction bases: 7. CDR3 nucleotides: TGTGCCAGCTCAATAGGACAGGGGGATCGGAACACTGAAGCTTTCTTT. Its translation: CASSIGQGDRNTEAFF.

The rearrangement links TRBV11-2 to TRBJ2-2; D is unclear. This CDR3 is 16 amino acids long. V was cut by 7 bases and J by 1 base, with 16 bases left in between. Germline values: CDR1 SGHAT, CDR2 FQNNGV. The CDR3 sequence is CASTPRGGLNTGELFF. CDR3 nucleotide sequence: TGTGCCAGCACCCCACGTGGCGGCCTGAACACCGGGGAGCTGTTTTTT.

V usage is TRBV19 and J usage is TRBJ1-5; D is possibly TRBD1 (5 bases). CDR1 and CDR2 from the germline V gene are LNHDA and SQIVND (reference sequence). The V and J ends lost 0 bases and 0 bases respectively, with 12 bases between them. This CDR3 comprises 17 residues. The CDR3 DNA follows: TGTGCCAGTAGTATAGATCTGGGAGGGGATAGCAATCAGCCCCAGCATTTT. Amino acids: CASSIDLGGDSNQPQHF.

The rearrangement uses TRBV5-1 and TRBJ1-3; no definite D call. Deletions cut 4 bases from V and 4 bases from J, with 15 bases between. The CDR3 runs to 15 residues. Germline lookup yields CDR1 SGHRS and CDR2 YFSETQ. This CDR3 reads CASSPSEGAGNTIYF. For the CDR3, the DNA is TGCGCCAGCAGCCCGTCGGAGGGAGCGGGAAACACCATATATTTT.

The chain is built from TRBV19 and TRBJ2-1; TRBD2 is a possible D gene (6 bases). Trimming took off 2 bases at V and 7 bases at J, with 9 bases between the two ends. The CDR3 extends over 13 amino acids. CDR1 and CDR2 from the germline V gene are LNHDA and SQIVND (reference sequence). The CDR3 DNA sequence: TGTGCCAGTAGTATAACGGCGGGAAATGAGCAGTTCTTC. Translating it yields CASSITAGNEQFF. The variable domain in full, completed from reference TRBV19 and TRBJ2-1, reads DGGITQSPKYLFRKEGQNVTLSCEQNLNHDAMYWYRQDPGQGLRLIYYSQIVNDFQKGDIAEGYSVSREKKESFPLTVTSAQKNPTAFYLCASSITAGNEQFFGPGTRLTVL.

The V call is TRBV28, the J call TRBJ1-1, with 8 bases identical to TRBD1. J lost 0 bases, V lost 10 bases, and 7 bases had no gene match. The CDR3 is made up of 14 amino acids. Germline values: CDR1 MDHEN, CDR2 SYDVKM. In DNA, the CDR3 is TGTGCCACTACAGGGGGGACCATGAACACTGAAGCTTTCTTT. Translation gives CATTGGTMNTEAFF.

The gene calls are TRBV12-5 and TRBJ1-5; D call uncertain. This CDR3 is built from 15 residues. V shed 4 bases and J shed 0 bases, with 10 bases lying between them. Germline V gene lookup returns CDR1 LGHNT and CDR2 FRNRAP. The CDR3 DNA follows: TGTGCTAGTGGTTCTCCCCGAGGTAGCAATCAGCCCCAGCATTTT. Encoded protein: CASGSPRGSNQPQHF.

The CDR3 here is CASSVFSTAREKLFF. DNA for the CDR3: TGCGCCAGCAGCGTATTTAGCACGGCGAGGGAAAAACTGTTTTTT. The genes are TRBV4-1 and TRBJ1-4; no firm D call. V lost 5 bases, J lost 8 bases, and 18 bases lay in between. This CDR3 is built from 15 residues. The V gene's germline CDR1 is MGHRA and CDR2 YSYEKL.

The rearrangement uses TRBV5-1 and TRBJ1-1; D is possibly TRBD1 (6 bases). V gave up 1 base and J gave up 6 bases, with 10 bases separating them. Germline-derived CDR1 and CDR2 are SGHRS and YFSETQ. This CDR3 has 13 residues. The CDR3 reads CASSLTAGAEAFF. DNA of the CDR3: TGCGCCAGCAGCTTGACGGCAGGGGCTGAAGCTTTCTTT.

The rearrangement uses TRBV2 and TRBJ1-6; possibly TRBD1 for D (5 bases). CDR3 length: 15 residues. The V gene lost 1 base and the J gene lost 9 bases, with 13 bases spanning the gap. Germline values: CDR1 SNHLY, CDR2 FYNNEI. The CDR3 coding sequence is TGTGCCAGCAGTGAAGGGGAGGGAAGGGGTTCACCCCTCCACTTT. This codes for CASSEGEGRGSPLHF.

At least ten counts were recorded for this clone. The genes are TRBV4-2 and TRBJ1-4; TRBD1 aligns across 9 bases. Germline V lookup: CDR1 LGHNA, CDR2 YNFKEQ. CDR3 length: 14 residues. V dropped 4 bases and J dropped 7; count of bases not matched to a gene: 4. The CDR3 DNA is TGTGCCAGCAGCCCCGACAGGGGGAGTGAAAAACTGTTTTTT. Translated: CASSPDRGSEKLFF.

This chain uses TRBV6-5 with TRBJ2-3; 8 nucleotides align to TRBD2. Germline CDR1 MNHEY, CDR2 SVGAGI. The CDR3 runs to 14 residues. The V and J ends lost 5 bases and 8 bases, in that order; junction bases with no gene match: 9. This chain's CDR3 is CASSPSGGARTQYF. Written as DNA, the CDR3 is TGTGCCAGCAGTCCGTCCGGGGGGGCCCGTACGCAGTATTTT.

CDR3 protein: CASHTGGWTEAFF. As DNA, the CDR3 is TGTGCCAGTCATACAGGGGGCTGGACTGAAGCTTTCTTT. The rearrangement joins TRBV19 to TRBJ1-1; 9 bases match TRBD1. CDR3 size: 13 residues. Germline V gives CDR1 LNHDA, CDR2 SQIVND (reference sequence). V lost 8 bases and J lost 5; bases outside the gene matches: 6.

The rearrangement links TRBV19 to TRBJ2-7; the D is unclear. CDR1 and CDR2 (germline): LNHDA, SQIVND (reference sequence). The V and J ends lost 3 bases and 1 base respectively, with 7 bases between them. This CDR3 region has 13 residues. CDR3 DNA: TGTGCCAGTAGTATGCGTCTATCCTACGAGCAGTACTTC. Its protein is CASSMRLSYEQYF.

CDR3 residues: CSASRGPGNQPQHF. In nucleotides, the CDR3 is TGCAGTGCTAGTAGAGGGCCAGGCAATCAGCCCCAGCATTTT. The chain carries TRBV20-1 and TRBJ1-5; unclear D gene. V lost 3 bases, J lost 2 bases, and 11 bases lay in between. Germline CDR1 is DFQATT and CDR2 is SNEGSKA (reference sequence). This CDR3 is 14 amino acids long.

The gene calls are TRBV5-1 and TRBJ1-2; TRBD1 matches at 9 bases. Germline V gene sequence: CDR1 SGHRS, CDR2 YFSETQ. This CDR3 spans 16 amino acids. V was pared by 4 bases and J by 4 bases, with 11 bases of the junction left unmatched. For the CDR3, the DNA is TGCGCCAGCAGCGGCGCAAACAGGGGGCAGACCTATGGCTACACCTTC. Its translation is CASSGANRGQTYGYTF.

This CDR3 reads CASSSRTGKETQYF. Here the CDR3 DNA reads TGCGCCAGCAGCTCTCGGACAGGGAAGGAGACCCAGTACTTC. The V gene is TRBV5-1, the J gene TRBJ2-5; 8 positions agree with TRBD1. This CDR3 spans 14 amino acids. V trimming: 3 bases; J trimming: 5 bases; junction bases outside the gene matches: 6. Germline loops: CDR1 SGHRS, CDR2 YFSETQ. Full variable domain (outside the CDR3, taken from reference TRBV5-1 and TRBJ2-5): KAGVTQTPRYLIKTRGQQVTLSCSPISGHRSVSWYQQTPGQGLQFLFEYFSETQRNKGNFPGRFSGRQFSNSRSEMNVSTLELGDSALYLCASSSRTGKETQYFGPGTRLLVL.

The rearrangement uses TRBV4-1 and TRBJ2-5, with D possibly being TRBD2 (5 bases). Germline CDR1 reads MGHRA; CDR2 reads YSYEKL. V was cut by 0 bases and J by 5 bases, with 16 bases left in between. CDR3 length: 16 amino acids. The CDR3 DNA sequence: TGCGCCAGCAGCCAAGATCTTTCGGGGTTGGCCGAGACCCAGTACTTC. This sequence encodes CASSQDLSGLAETQYF.

The chain joins TRBV5-8 to TRBJ1-5; D ambiguous. From germline, CDR1 is SGHTS and CDR2 YDEGEE. V lost 4 bases to trimming and J lost 0 bases, with 26 bases between them. This CDR3 is built from 20 residues. The CDR3 DNA follows: TGTGCCAGCAGCCCTCAAATCTTGCTGGGCCAGCGGGATAGCAATCAGCCCCAGCATTTT. It is translated as CASSPQILLGQRDSNQPQHF.

This rearrangement joins TRBV19 to TRBJ1-3; D remains unclear. The CDR3 sequence is 14 residues long. Germline-derived CDR1 and CDR2 are LNHDA and SQIVND (reference sequence). Trimming took 8 bases from V and 2 from J, leaving 13 bases between them. CDR3 sequence (DNA): TGTGCCAGTGATGCAGGACTCACTGGAAACACCATATATTTT. Residues: CASDAGLTGNTIYF.

The chain couples TRBV6-6 to TRBJ2-1; 16 nucleotides agree with TRBD2. This CDR3 region has 17 residues. The V segment lost 5 bases and the J segment 8 bases; nucleotides outside the gene matches: 9. Germline CDR1 and CDR2: MNHNY and SVGAGI (reference sequence). CDR3 residues: CASSPGLAGGPTDEQFF. As DNA, the CDR3 is TGTGCCAGCAGTCCGGGACTAGCGGGGGGGCCTACGGATGAGCAGTTCTTC.